Sequencing of this TCR beta chain was carried out in a study of T cell changes during pregnancy in multiple sclerosis. Assay: immunoSEQ multiplex PCR; the TCRdb copy retains only in-frame clones and omits some. The sample has tens of thousands of clones; more than 80% are singletons. V was clipped by 2 bases and J by 8 bases, with 9 bases between them. The germline V gene has CDR1 SEHNR and CDR2 FQNEAQ (reference sequence). The CDR3 consists of 12 residues. Sample: CD4+ T cells from peripheral blood mononuclear cells, taken in the first trimester of pregnancy. The source is a female donor with multiple sclerosis, enrolled in a pregnancy study. The rearrangement joins TRBV7-9 to TRBJ1-2; D remains ambiguous. CDR3 sequence (DNA): TGTGCCAGCAGCTTACCCGGGTTGGGCTACACCTTC. Its translation is CASSLPGLGYTF.